These T cell receptor beta chains were read from a single sample in a study of CD8 T cells in ankylosing spondylitis. Each CDR3 protein is one row after TCRdb ran MiXCR on the 5' RACE reads. The sample shows about 540,000 distinct CDR3 sequences, roughly 13% of them seen only once. The sample comprised blood, either unsorted or a sorted T cell fraction (not recorded which). These TCRs come from a male donor with ankylosing spondylitis. Both conserved end residues are trimmed from each CDR3.

CDR3: SVAGTGEDYGYT
V: TRBV29-1

CDR3: ASSQWNSGSVEQF
V: TRBV14

CDR3: ASSATGRQPQH
V: TRBV6-1

CDR3: ASRPMGGLNTEAF
V: TRBV6-1

CDR3: ASSYGVSAKNIQY
V: TRBV6-5

CDR3: SSSLSPRSNTGELF
V: TRBV27

CDR3: ASSPGLAGGNGELF
V: TRBV7-6

CDR3: ATSRGRNRGSYEQY
V: TRBV15

CDR3: ASRRQGGITDTQY
V: TRBV6-1

CDR3: AWSIGYEQY
V: TRBV30

CDR3: ASSERVVWVEKLF
V: TRBV2

CDR3: ASSQDHLQGGDEQY
V: TRBV4-2

CDR3: ASSSGNGGDTQY
V: TRBV6-5

CDR3: ASSLALAGDPDTQY
V: TRBV7-9

CDR3: ASSQPGGIIQY
V: TRBV3-1

CDR3: ASSTTGTANEKLF
V: TRBV5-1

CDR3: ASSTLLGSNQPQH
V: TRBV19

CDR3: ASSQEGGDFNEQF
V: TRBV18

CDR3: ASSINRGTGELF
V: TRBV3-1

CDR3: ASSLGDRFGGPQH
V: TRBV5-1